Listed below are T cell receptor beta chains from one sample, sequenced in a study of T cells after yellow fever vaccination. Using its own MiXCR run on the 5' RACE reads, TCRdb lists one record per CDR3 protein. This sample has roughly 150,000 distinct CDR3 sequences; 5% to 8% occur once, and the top ten carry 0.55% to 0.7%. Source: CD4+ T cells sorted from PBMCs, taken 10 days after the yellow fever booster vaccination. These receptors all stem from a man between 25 and 39 years old who received the YFV17D yellow fever vaccine. Each CDR3 is given with its conserved first and last residue. A D gene is named only where the DNA matches it firmly. Not all rows give a size; the values are once, few, many and, for expanded clones, a class.

-	TRBV5-6	TRBD1	TRBJ1-5	CASSFRQGAGQPQHF	TGTGCCAGCAGCTTTCGACAGGGGGCGGGTCAGCCCCAGCATTTT
many	TRBV24-1	TRBD2	TRBJ2-2	CATSDPGAAGVTGELFF	TGTGCCACCAGTGATCCCGGAGCAGCGGGAGTTACCGGGGAGCTGTTTTTT
many	TRBV24-1	-	TRBJ2-1	CATSDFSQGGRNEQFF	TGTGCCACCAGTGATTTCTCGCAGGGGGGTAGGAATGAGCAGTTCTTC
many	TRBV7-9	-	TRBJ1-1	CASSNTARMNTEAFF	TGTGCCAGCAGCAATACAGCCCGCATGAACACTGAAGCTTTCTTT
few	TRBV7-2	TRBD2	TRBJ2-7	CASSLARLAGDLYEQYF	TGTGCCAGCAGCTTAGCTAGACTAGCGGGAGACCTCTACGAGCAGTACTTC
many	TRBV12-3/TRBV12-4	-	TRBJ2-1	CASSSRTSSSYNEQFF	TGTGCCAGCAGTTCCCGGACCTCGAGCTCCTACAATGAGCAGTTCTTC
many	TRBV5-6	-	TRBJ2-5	CASSPSVTLQETQYF	TGTGCCAGCAGCCCCTCGGTCACCCTCCAAGAGACCCAGTACTTC
few	TRBV6-5	TRBD2	TRBJ2-4	CASSYLPAGGSGNIQYF	TGTGCCAGCAGTTACTTGCCGGCGGGAGGTAGTGGAAACATTCAGTACTTC
many	TRBV12-3/TRBV12-4	TRBD2	TRBJ2-7	CASRGGSMYEQYF	TGTGCCAGCCGGGGCGGGAGTATGTACGAGCAGTACTTC
many	TRBV5-1	TRBD2	TRBJ2-2	CASSVLLAGEANTGELFF	TGCGCCAGCAGCGTGTTACTAGCGGGAGAAGCGAACACCGGGGAGCTGTTTTTT
many	TRBV5-1	-	TRBJ2-3	CASSPSWGTDTQYF	TGCGCCAGCAGCCCCTCGTGGGGGACAGATACGCAGTATTTT
-	TRBV5-4	-	TRBJ1-2	CASSLDGLAGYTF	TGTGCCAGCAGCTTGGATGGGTTGGCTGGCTACACCTTC
many	TRBV7-2	-	TRBJ2-2	CASSPDYLNTGELFF	TGTGCCAGCAGCCCGGACTACCTTAACACCGGGGAGCTGTTTTTT
many	TRBV5-1	-	TRBJ2-5	CASSSPGAETQYF	TGCGCCAGCAGCTCCCCGGGGGCTGAGACCCAGTACTTC
many	TRBV12-3/TRBV12-4	-	TRBJ2-1	CASRGYRASSYNEQFF	TGTGCCAGCAGGGGCTACCGGGCAAGCTCCTACAATGAGCAGTTCTTC
many	TRBV5-1	TRBD2	TRBJ2-1	CASSYQKIAGDEQFF	TGCGCCAGCAGCTATCAAAAAATAGCGGGAGATGAGCAGTTCTTC
few	TRBV10-2	-	TRBJ1-1	CASYDGLTEAFF	TGCGCCAGCTATGACGGATTAACTGAAGCTTTCTTT
-	TRBV7-2	-	TRBJ2-7	CASSSSPLATKEQYF	TGTGCCAGCAGCTCATCCCCGTTGGCGACAAAGGAGCAGTACTTC
few	TRBV19	TRBD1	TRBJ2-7	CASGTGARDEQYF	TGTGCCAGCGGGACAGGTGCCCGGGACGAGCAGTACTTC
few	TRBV24-1	-	TRBJ2-1	CATSSRGSYNEQFF	TGTGCCACCAGTTCGCGGGGCTCCTACAATGAGCAGTTCTTC
many	TRBV20-1	-	TRBJ2-3	CSALGGTQYF	TGCAGTGCTCTCGGGGGTACGCAGTATTTT
many	TRBV7-9	TRBD2	TRBJ2-5	CASSPIAGIKETQYF	TGTGCCAGCAGCCCTATAGCGGGGATAAAAGAGACCCAGTACTTC
many	TRBV6-5	-	TRBJ2-3	CASSYRRNTDTQYF	TGTGCCAGCAGCTACAGAAGGAACACAGATACGCAGTATTTT
many	TRBV11-2	-	TRBJ2-1	CASSEIEARQFF	TGTGCCAGCAGCGAAATAGAGGCGAGGCAGTTCTTC
many	TRBV21-1	-	TRBJ2-1	CASSEPRLAGDNEQFF	TGTGCCAGCAGCGAACCCCGGCTAGCGGGAGACAATGAGCAGTTCTTC
many	TRBV6-1	-	TRBJ2-6	CASSSSPSGANVLTF	TGTGCCAGCAGCTCCAGTCCGTCTGGGGCCAACGTCCTGACTTTC
many	TRBV4-3	-	TRBJ2-3	CASSQDTLDLTDTQYF	TGCGCCAGCAGCCAAGATACGCTTGATCTAACAGATACGCAGTATTTT
many	TRBV20-1	-	TRBJ2-4	CSAKTGQGIIQYF	TGCAGTGCTAAGACAGGCCAAGGGATCATTCAGTACTTC
many	TRBV6-5	TRBD2	TRBJ2-1	CASSYSLVAGGHEQFF	TGTGCCAGCAGTTACTCGTTGGTAGCGGGAGGGCATGAGCAGTTCTTC
many	TRBV5-1	-	TRBJ1-3	CASSLEGDTIYF	TGCGCCAGCAGCTTGGAAGGCGACACCATATATTTT
many	TRBV7-2	-	TRBJ2-1	CASSLGGMRGIEQFF	TGTGCCAGCAGCTTAGGGGGTATGAGGGGAATTGAGCAGTTCTTC
few	TRBV5-6	-	TRBJ2-5	CASSLDPGPRGTQYF	TGTGCCAGCAGCCTGGATCCGGGACCCCGTGGGACCCAGTACTTC
-	TRBV19	TRBD2	TRBJ2-1	CASKGLAGGSSYNEQFF	TGTGCCAGTAAAGGACTAGCGGGAGGTAGCTCCTACAATGAGCAGTTCTTC
many	TRBV12-3/TRBV12-4	TRBD2	TRBJ2-1	CASSKRTSGRQGGEQFF	TGTGCCAGCAGTAAAAGGACTAGCGGGAGACAAGGGGGAGAGCAGTTCTTC
many	TRBV7-9	-	TRBJ2-7	CASSLESVQYF	TGTGCCAGCAGCTTAGAGTCAGTGCAGTACTTC
-	TRBV20-1	TRBD2	TRBJ2-2	CSAGLLAGVNTGELFF	TGCAGTGCTGGGTTGCTAGCGGGAGTGAACACCGGGGAGCTGTTTTTT
-	TRBV5-4	TRBD2	TRBJ2-7	CASSLELAESKQYF	TGTGCCAGCAGCTTGGAGCTAGCGGAGAGCAAGCAGTACTTC
few	TRBV7-9	-	TRBJ1-1	CASSSRDGYMRAFF	TGTGCCAGCAGCTCCCGGGACGGTTATATGAGAGCTTTCTTT
many	TRBV3-1	TRBD1	TRBJ2-1	CASSQLRGSYNEQFF	TGTGCCAGCAGCCAACTCAGGGGGTCCTACAATGAGCAGTTCTTC
-	TRBV4-2	TRBD2	TRBJ2-5	CAISQYMASGRLETQYF	TGTGCCATCAGCCAATATATGGCTAGCGGGAGGTTGGAGACCCAGTACTTC
many	TRBV27	-	TRBJ2-7	CASSSTSGSPYEQYF	TGTGCCAGCAGTTCGACTTCCGGGAGCCCGTACGAGCAGTACTTC
many	TRBV29-1	-	TRBJ2-2	CSVEVRPNTGELFF	TGCAGCGTTGAGGTCAGACCGAACACCGGGGAGCTGTTTTTT
-	TRBV5-4	TRBD2	TRBJ2-1	CASRSGTSGAYNEQFF	TGTGCCAGCAGGAGTGGGACTAGCGGCGCCTACAATGAGCAGTTCTTC
many	TRBV18	TRBD2	TRBJ2-7	CASSPNILAGGRKYEQYF	TGTGCCAGCTCACCAAATATACTAGCGGGAGGAAGGAAGTACGAGCAGTACTTC
many	TRBV5-1	TRBD1	TRBJ1-1	CASAGQGANTEAFF	TGCGCCAGCGCTGGACAGGGGGCGAACACTGAAGCTTTCTTT
few	TRBV11-2	-	TRBJ2-1	CASSLRQRLTYNEQFF	TGTGCCAGCAGCTTACGGCAGCGACTTACCTACAATGAGCAGTTCTTC
many	TRBV6-1	TRBD1	TRBJ1-6	CASSPQGFNSPLHF	TGTGCCAGCAGTCCACAGGGGTTTAATTCACCCCTCCACTTT
many	TRBV7-9	TRBD2	TRBJ2-7	CASGLGGAREHYEQYF	TGTGCCAGCGGTCTCGGGGGGGCCAGGGAGCACTACGAGCAGTACTTC
many	TRBV20-1	-	TRBJ2-3	CSAREPGLTDTQYF	TGCAGTGCTAGAGAACCGGGACTCACAGATACGCAGTATTTT